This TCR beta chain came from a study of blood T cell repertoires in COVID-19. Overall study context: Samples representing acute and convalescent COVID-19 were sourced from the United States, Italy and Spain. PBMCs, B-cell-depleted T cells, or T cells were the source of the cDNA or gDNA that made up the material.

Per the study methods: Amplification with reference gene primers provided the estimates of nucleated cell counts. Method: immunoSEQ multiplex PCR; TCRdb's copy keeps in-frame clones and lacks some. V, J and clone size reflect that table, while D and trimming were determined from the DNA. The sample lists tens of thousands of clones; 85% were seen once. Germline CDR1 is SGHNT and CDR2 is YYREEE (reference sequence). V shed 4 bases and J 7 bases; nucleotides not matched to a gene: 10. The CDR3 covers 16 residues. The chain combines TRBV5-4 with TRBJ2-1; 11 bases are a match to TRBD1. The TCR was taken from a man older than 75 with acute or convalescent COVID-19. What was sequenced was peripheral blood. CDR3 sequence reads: CASSTGGQGARNEQFF. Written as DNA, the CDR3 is TGTGCCAGCAGCACCGGCGGACAGGGGGCGAGGAATGAGCAGTTCTTC.